The text below deals with one T cell receptor (beta chain). The CDR3 totals 12 residues. Looked up from germline, CDR1 is LNHDA and CDR2 is SQIVND (reference sequence). V was shortened by 6 bases and J by 3 bases, with 8 bases between the two germline ends. The source of the sample is a study of blood T cell repertoires in COVID-19. Study-level background: T cells, B-cell-depleted T cells, or PBMCs supplied cDNA or gDNA.

As handled by the study authors: Estimates of nucleated cell counts were drawn from the amplification of reference gene primers. Sequencing was performed with immunoSEQ multiplex PCR; in TCRdb, only in-frame clones are kept and a portion is missing. That table gives V, J and clone size, and the DNA gave D and trimming. Of tens of thousands of clones detected, 90% to 95% appear once; the ten largest clones hold 1.5% to 2%. This receptor was obtained from a woman aged 45-59 years in a cohort sampled during active COVID-19. V usage is TRBV19 and J usage is TRBJ1-1; no definite D call. Source material: peripheral blood. In DNA, the CDR3 is TGTGCCAGTAGGGCAGGTGACACTGAAGCTTTCTTT. Residues: CASRAGDTEAFF.